This T cell receptor (beta chain) is drawn from a study of blood T cell repertoires in COVID-19. Across the study: The samples span acute and convalescent COVID-19 from the United States, Italy and Spain.

Participants spanned ages about 18 to 90 years and resided in over 20 US areas. Trimming pared 5 bases from V and 4 bases from J, leaving 15 bases between. This CDR3 contains 14 residues. Germline V gives CDR1 SGHAT, CDR2 FQNNGV. Per the study methods: Estimation of nucleated cell counts relied on the amplification of reference gene primers. The method was immunoSEQ multiplex PCR; TCRdb's version includes in-frame clones alone and lacks a portion of them. V, J and clone size are taken as reported in that table, and D and trimming were inferred from the DNA itself. Of approximately 230,000 clones listed, around 88% are singletons.

Sequencing was performed on PBMCs or T cells enriched from blood (not recorded which). The chain has TRBV11-2 and TRBJ2-7; tentatively, D is TRBD2 (7 bases). The clonotype originates from a woman in her thirties who had recovered from COVID-19. The DNA for the CDR3 is TGTGCCAGCAGCCCCGGGGGGCCATTGTACGAGCAGTACTTC. It codes for CASSPGGPLYEQYF. Based on the CDR3 plus reference TRBV11-2 and TRBJ2-7, the full variable domain is EAGVAQSPRYKIIEKRQSVAFWCNPISGHATLYWYQQILGQGPKLLIQFQNNGVVDDSQLPKDRFSAERLKGVDSTLKIQPAKLEDSAVYLCASSPGGPLYEQYFGPGTRLTVT.